This is a list of T cell receptor beta chains from one sample in a study of cytomegalovirus exposure and HLA in healthy donors. Profiled with immunoSEQ multiplex PCR; TCRdb holds only in-frame clones, not every one. The table has about 280,000 clones, 80% to 90% seen once. Sequencing used PBMCs. These TCRs come from a woman aged 18-29 years in good health and CMV-seronegative. The CDR3 runs from the conserved cysteine through the conserved F or W. The D gene is left open where the match is weak. Not every row has a clone size; where given, it reads once, few, many or a size class.

TGTGCCAGCAGTTACTCAGCCGGACAGAGTTATGGCTACACCTTC | CASSYSAGQSYGYTF | TRBJ1-2 | - | - | TRBV6-5
TGTGCCAGCAGCTCGGGACAGGGGGCGTTCCGCAATGAGCAGTTCTTC | CASSSGQGAFRNEQFF | TRBJ2-1 | TRBD1 | - | TRBV7-2
TGTGCCAGCAGCCGGACAGTCTCCTACGAGCAGTACTTC | CASSRTVSYEQYF | TRBJ2-7 | - | - | TRBV27
TGTGCCAGCAGTGAACCCTTAGGGTCAGGGAAGGTCTATGGCTACACCTTC | CASSEPLGSGKVYGYTF | TRBJ1-2 | - | - | TRBV2
TGTGCCAGTAGCTGGACAGGGGGCGGCTACGAGCAGTACTTC | CASSWTGGGYEQYF | TRBJ2-7 | TRBD1 | - | TRBV19
TGCGCCAGCAGCTTGGGCGGGGTAGATACGCAGTATTTT | CASSLGGVDTQYF | TRBJ2-3 | - | - | TRBV5-1
TGCGCCAGCAGTGAGTCCGGCACAGATACGCAGTATTTT | CASSESGTDTQYF | TRBJ2-3 | - | - | TRBV10-1
TGTGCCAGCAGCGTAGCTCTAGCGGGGGCTAACAATGAGCAGTTCTTC | CASSVALAGANNEQFF | TRBJ2-1 | TRBD2 | - | TRBV9
TGTGCCAGCAGGAGGACTAGCGGGGGGAACAATGAGCAGTTCTTC | CASRRTSGGNNEQFF | TRBJ2-1 | TRBD2 | - | TRBV6-1
TGTGCCAGCAGCTGGGGGCTAGGCTACGAGCAGTACTTC | CASSWGLGYEQYF | TRBJ2-7 | - | once | TRBV9
TGCAGCGCTGGACAGGGTACCGGGGAGCTGTTTTTT | CSAGQGTGELFF | TRBJ2-2 | TRBD1 | - | TRBV29-1
TGTGCCACCAGCAGCCCAGACGGGGAGGGCCGCGAGCAGTTCTTC | CATSSPDGEGREQFF | TRBJ2-1 | TRBD2 | - | TRBV15
TGTGCCAGCAGTCTGACAGCCAGCACAGATACGCAGTATTTT | CASSLTASTDTQYF | TRBJ2-3 | - | - | TRBV11-3
TGTGCCAGTAGTATCAGGGCGGGATGGGCCACTGAAGCTTTCTTT | CASSIRAGWATEAFF | TRBJ1-1 | - | - | TRBV19
TGTGCCAGCAGCTTAACGGGAGGCACAGATACGCAGTATTTT | CASSLTGGTDTQYF | TRBJ2-3 | - | - | TRBV7-3
TGTGCCAGCAGCCCCCGGACGGGAGCAGATACGCAGTATTTT | CASSPRTGADTQYF | TRBJ2-3 | - | once | TRBV7-7
TGTGCCAGCAGCGCAGGACAGGGGATGATGGAGACCCAGTACTTC | CASSAGQGMMETQYF | TRBJ2-5 | TRBD1 | - | TRBV2
TGTGCTAGTGGTTTGTGGGGAGAGGGAGCCAAAAACATTCAGTACTTC | CASGLWGEGAKNIQYF | TRBJ2-4 | - | - | TRBV12-5
TGTGCCAGCAGTGCGGACAGAGGTGGCTACACCTTC | CASSADRGGYTF | TRBJ1-2 | - | once | TRBV2
TGTGCCTGGAGCGGGGTGGACTATGGCTACACCTTC | CAWSGVDYGYTF | TRBJ1-2 | - | - | TRBV30
TGTGCCAGCAGTTTAGGGGCAGGGGGCGAGCAGTACTTC | CASSLGAGGEQYF | TRBJ2-7 | TRBD1 | - | TRBV27
TGTGCCAGCAGTTGGACTAGCGGACCGAGGGGAGATACGCAGTATTTT | CASSWTSGPRGDTQYF | TRBJ2-3 | TRBD2 | - | TRBV6-5
TGTGCCAGCAGCTCTCGGACAGGGGCGGCTGAAAAACTGTTTTTT | CASSSRTGAAEKLFF | TRBJ1-4 | TRBD1 | - | TRBV13
TGTGCCAGCCGCGGACTAGCGGACCCGCGACAAAGCTACGAGCAGTACTTC | CASRGLADPRQSYEQYF | TRBJ2-7 | TRBD2 | - | TRBV27
TGTGCCAGCAGCGGAAGGCGGGGAGACTCCTACGAGCAGTACTTC | CASSGRRGDSYEQYF | TRBJ2-7 | - | - | TRBV7-9
TGTGCCAGCAGCTCTGGTTATAGGGGCAATGAAAAACTGTTTTTT | CASSSGYRGNEKLFF | TRBJ1-4 | - | - | TRBV5-8